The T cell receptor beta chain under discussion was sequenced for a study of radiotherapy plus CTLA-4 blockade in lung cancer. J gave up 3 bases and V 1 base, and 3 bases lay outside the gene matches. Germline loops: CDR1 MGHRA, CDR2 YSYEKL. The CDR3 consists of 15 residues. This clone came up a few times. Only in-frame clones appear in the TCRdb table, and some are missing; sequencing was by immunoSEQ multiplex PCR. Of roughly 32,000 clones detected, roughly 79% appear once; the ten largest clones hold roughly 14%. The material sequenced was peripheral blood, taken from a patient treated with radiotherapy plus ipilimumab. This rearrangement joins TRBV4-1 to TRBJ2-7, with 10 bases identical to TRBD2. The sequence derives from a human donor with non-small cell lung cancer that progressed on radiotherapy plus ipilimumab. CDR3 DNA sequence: TGCGCCAGCAGCCAAGGAGCTAGCGGGAGCTACGAGCAGTACTTC. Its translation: CASSQGASGSYEQYF.